What follows are 20 T cell receptor beta chains derived from one specimen sequenced in a study of T-cell reconstitution after alpha-beta-depleted transplantation in children. As it was prepared, the TCRbeta library received unique molecular identifiers. Using its own MiXCR run on the PCR reads, TCRdb lists one record per CDR3 protein. This table has about 610,000 distinct CDR3 sequences, 10% to 13% appearing once. The sequences come from PBMCs from the stem cell graft donor, collected from the stem cell graft. The source is a human donor who donated a stem cell graft to a child with acute myeloid leukemia.

This clonotype was observed a handful of times. The V and J genes are TRBV5-6 and TRBJ2-1, with 9 positions matching TRBD1. J gave up 5 bases and V 3 bases, and 9 bases lay outside the gene matches. Per the germline V gene, CDR1 is SGHDT and CDR2 is YYEEEE. The CDR3 totals 16 residues. CDR3 in DNA: TGTGCCAGCAGCTGGTCCGGGACAGGGAGTCACAATGAGCAGTTCTTC. Encoded protein: CASSWSGTGSHNEQFF.

V is TRBV12-3 or TRBV12-4 and J is TRBJ2-1; 9 bases fit TRBD2. The CDR3 has 14 amino acids. V gave up 6 bases and J gave up 5 bases; unmatched junction bases: 5. CDR3 loop: CASRKREAHNEQFF. CDR3 in DNA: TGTGCCAGCAGAAAGCGGGAGGCCCACAATGAGCAGTTCTTC.

The rearrangement links TRBV11-1 to TRBJ2-3, with D unclear. The CDR3 is 14 amino acids. Trimming removed 4 bases from V and 2 bases from J, with 10 bases in between. Germline CDR1 and CDR2: SGHAT and FQDESV (reference sequence). The CDR3 loop reads CASSSEGNTDTQYF. CDR3 DNA sequence: TGTGCCAGCAGCTCGGAAGGGAACACAGATACGCAGTATTTT.

This clonotype was counted many times. The chain carries TRBV28 and TRBJ2-7; maybe TRBD2 (6 bases). The V gene lost 5 bases and the J gene lost 3 bases, with 17 bases spanning the gap. CDR3 length: 15 residues. Germline V CDR1 and CDR2: MDHEN, SYDVKM. The CDR3 bases are TGTGCCAGCAGTACCCGGGGTAGCGGCATCTACGAGCAGTACTTC. It codes for CASSTRGSGIYEQYF. Combining the CDR3 with reference TRBV28 and TRBJ2-7 gives the whole variable domain DVKVTQSSRYLVKRTGEKVFLECVQDMDHENMFWYRQDPGLGLRLIYFSYDVKMKEKGDIPEGYSVSREKKERFSLILESASTNQTSMYLCASSTRGSGIYEQYFGPGTRLTVT.

V is TRBV20-1 and J is TRBJ2-7; D is undetermined. The CDR3 sequence is 13 residues long. Trimming took 6 bases from V and 1 from J, leaving 13 bases between them. Germline-derived CDR1 and CDR2 are DFQATT and SNEGSKA (reference sequence). The CDR3 region is CSAEKIVSYEQYF. DNA for the CDR3: TGCAGTGCCGAAAAAATAGTTTCCTACGAGCAGTACTTC.

The V and J genes are TRBV7-2 and TRBJ2-1; TRBD1 matches 7 bases. V was clipped by 5 bases and J by 14 bases; unmatched bases: 9. The CDR3 spans 12 residues. Germline CDR1 SGHTA, CDR2 FQGNSA. The CDR3 DNA follows: TGTGCCAGCAGCCGTACGATACAGGGGAAGTTCTTC. Residues: CASSRTIQGKFF.

This clonotype was recorded at least ten times. The chain is built from TRBV7-9 and TRBJ2-1; 7 nucleotides align to TRBD1. The CDR3 is 15 residues long. The germline gives CDR1 SEHNR, CDR2 FQNEAQ (reference sequence). V gave up 2 bases and J gave up 1 base; unmatched junction bases: 2. CDR3: CASSLRTGSYNEQFF. The CDR3 coding sequence is TGTGCCAGCAGCTTAAGGACAGGTTCCTACAATGAGCAGTTCTTC.

There are a few counts of this clonotype. J is TRBJ2-7 and V is TRBV5-1, with 9 bases matching TRBD1. There are 19 residues in the CDR3. From germline, CDR1 is SGHRS and CDR2 YFSETQ. V trimming: 2 bases; J trimming: 2 bases; junction bases outside the gene matches: 17. The CDR3 sequence: CASSLFFNPTGGPAYEQYF. The CDR3 nucleotides are TGCGCCAGCAGCTTATTCTTCAACCCTACAGGGGGCCCCGCCTACGAGCAGTACTTC.

This clonotype was counted at least ten times. The chain recombines TRBV12-3 or TRBV12-4 with TRBJ1-3; D remains unclear. This CDR3 has 15 residues. V dropped 10 bases and J dropped 0 bases, with 16 bases sitting between them. CDR3: CATDMDGYSGNTIYF. CDR3 DNA sequence: TGTGCCACCGATATGGACGGTTACTCTGGAAACACCATATATTTT.

This clonotype was seen a handful of times. The chain has TRBV7-2 and TRBJ2-7; 16 nucleotides align to TRBD2. This CDR3 comprises 17 residues. The germline V gene has CDR1 SGHTA and CDR2 FQGNSA. V was pared by 1 base and J by 2 bases, with 2 bases of the junction left unmatched. The CDR3 is CASSLGGTSGRAYEQYF. The CDR3 DNA reads TGTGCCAGCAGCTTAGGGGGGACTAGCGGGAGGGCCTACGAGCAGTACTTC.

There are many counts of this clonotype. The chain links TRBV29-1 to TRBJ2-1; unclear D gene. The CDR3 sequence is 12 residues long. The germline V gene encodes CDR1 SQVTM and CDR2 ANQGSEA. The CDR3 nucleotides are TGCGCCTTATCTAGGGCCCACAATGAGCAGTTCTTC. Translated, it gives CALSRAHNEQFF.

As to this clonotype: Mismatch with germline at one junction end may stem from a read error. The J gene is TRBJ2-1, the V gene TRBV27; 9 bases line up with TRBD1. The germline V gene encodes CDR1 MNHEY and CDR2 SMNVEV (reference sequence). The CDR3 consists of 15 residues. CDR3 region: CTSSLGTGRFNEQFF. The CDR3 nucleotides are TGTACCAGCAGCCTAGGGACAGGGAGATTCAATGAGCAGTTCTTC.

The chain carries TRBV10-2 and TRBJ2-7; D uncertain. This CDR3 is built from 11 residues. V was trimmed by 4 bases and J by 5 bases, leaving 6 bases between them. Germline V gene lookup returns CDR1 WSHSY and CDR2 SAAADI. CDR3 in DNA: TGCGCCAGCAGTGGTTCTCACGAGCAGTACTTC. Translated, it gives CASSGSHEQYF.

The chain links TRBV20-1 to TRBJ2-7; D remains unclear. V dropped 4 bases and J dropped 5 bases, with 21 bases sitting between them. The CDR3 consists of 15 residues. CDR1 DFQATT and CDR2 SNEGSKA come from the germline V gene (reference sequence). The chain's CDR3 is CSANHRVNGMNEQYF. CDR3 nucleotides: TGCAGTGCTAATCATCGGGTCAATGGTATGAACGAGCAGTACTTC.

This clonotype was seen only a few times. This chain links TRBV30 with TRBJ2-1, with D possibly matching TRBD2 (5 bases). The germline CDR1 and CDR2 sequences are GTSNPN and SVGIG (reference sequence). Trimming took 7 bases from V and 8 from J, leaving 12 bases between them. CDR3 size: 11 residues. The CDR3 sequence is CALGLADEQFF. The CDR3 region has the DNA TGTGCCTTAGGGCTAGCCGATGAGCAGTTCTTC.

The chain links TRBV4-3 to TRBJ1-2; D is uncertain. This CDR3 has 12 amino acids. The V gene lost 10 bases and the J gene lost 8 bases, with 17 bases spanning the gap. The germline V gene encodes CDR1 LGHNA and CDR2 YSLEER. CDR3 sequence reads: CATPFGMVGYTF. CDR3 DNA sequence: TGCGCCACCCCCTTCGGGATGGTCGGCTACACCTTC.

This clonotype was recorded many times. This chain connects TRBV29-1 to TRBJ1-1; no clear D. In germline, CDR1 is SQVTM, CDR2 ANQGSEA. The V end lost 6 bases, the J end lost 1 base, and 3 bases lay between the germline ends. The CDR3 has 10 amino acids. The CDR3 sequence: CSVQNTEAFF. The CDR3 bases are TGCAGCGTACAGAACACTGAAGCTTTCTTT.

This clonotype was seen a few times. The chain links TRBV7-2 to TRBJ1-4, with 7 bases matching TRBD1. The CDR3 totals 14 residues. Germline-derived CDR1 and CDR2 are SGHTA and FQGNSA. J was trimmed by 4 bases and V by 5 bases; bases with no gene match: 4. The CDR3 sequence: CASSRDSDNEKLFF. CDR3 coding DNA: TGTGCCAGCAGCCGGGACAGTGATAATGAAAAACTGTTTTTT.

The J gene is TRBJ2-1, the V gene TRBV12-3 or TRBV12-4; 8 bases align to TRBD2. With 5 bases clipped from V and 4 bases from J, the junction kept 7 bases outside the gene matches. The CDR3 totals 15 residues. DNA of the CDR3: TGTGCCAGCAGTCCACCCGGGACTAGTTACAATGAGCAGTTCTTC. This sequence encodes CASSPPGTSYNEQFF.

This clonotype has ten or more counts. The genes are TRBV12-3 or TRBV12-4 and TRBJ2-5, with 12 bases that match TRBD2. J gave up 2 bases and V 7 bases, and 5 bases lay outside the gene matches. This CDR3 region has 15 residues. CDR3 DNA: TGTGCCAGCACCTTCGGACTAGCGGGACAAGAGACCCAGTACTTC. It is translated as CASTFGLAGQETQYF.